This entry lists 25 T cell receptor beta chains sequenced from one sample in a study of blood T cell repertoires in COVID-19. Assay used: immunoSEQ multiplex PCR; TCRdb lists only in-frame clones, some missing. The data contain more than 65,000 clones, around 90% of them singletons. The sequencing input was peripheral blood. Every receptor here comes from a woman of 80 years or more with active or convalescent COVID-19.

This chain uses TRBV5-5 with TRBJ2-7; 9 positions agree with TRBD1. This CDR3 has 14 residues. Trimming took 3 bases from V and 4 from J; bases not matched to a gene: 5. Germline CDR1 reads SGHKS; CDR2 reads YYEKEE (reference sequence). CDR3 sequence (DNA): TGTGCCAGCAGCTCCTGGGGACAGGGTTACGAGCAGTACTTC. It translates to CASSSWGQGYEQYF.

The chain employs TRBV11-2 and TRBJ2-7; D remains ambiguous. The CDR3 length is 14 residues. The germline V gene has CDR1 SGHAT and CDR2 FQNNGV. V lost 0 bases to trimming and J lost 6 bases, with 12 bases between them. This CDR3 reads CASSLDRGFGEQYF. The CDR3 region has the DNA TGTGCCAGCAGCTTAGATCGCGGTTTTGGCGAGCAGTACTTC.

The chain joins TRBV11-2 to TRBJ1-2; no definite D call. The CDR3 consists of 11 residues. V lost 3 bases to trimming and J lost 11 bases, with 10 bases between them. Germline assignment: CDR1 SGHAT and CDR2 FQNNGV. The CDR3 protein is CASSLGPYYTF. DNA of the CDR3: TGTGCCAGCAGCTTGGGCCCCTATTACACCTTC. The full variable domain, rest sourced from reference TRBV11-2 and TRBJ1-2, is EAGVAQSPRYKIIEKRQSVAFWCNPISGHATLYWYQQILGQGPKLLIQFQNNGVVDDSQLPKDRFSAERLKGVDSTLKIQPAKLEDSAVYLCASSLGPYYTFGSGTRLTVV.

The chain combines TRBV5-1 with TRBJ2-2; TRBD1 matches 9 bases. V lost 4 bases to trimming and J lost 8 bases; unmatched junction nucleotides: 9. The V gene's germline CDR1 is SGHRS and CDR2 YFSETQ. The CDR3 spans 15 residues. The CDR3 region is CASSPRTGEKGELFF. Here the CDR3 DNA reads TGCGCCAGCAGCCCCCGGACAGGGGAGAAGGGGGAGCTGTTTTTT.

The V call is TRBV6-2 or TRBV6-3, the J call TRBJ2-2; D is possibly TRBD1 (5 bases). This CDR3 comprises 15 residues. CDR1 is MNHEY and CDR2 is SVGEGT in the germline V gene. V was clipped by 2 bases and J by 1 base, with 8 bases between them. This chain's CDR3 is CASSYPQGNTGELFF. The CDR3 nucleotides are TGTGCCAGCAGTTACCCCCAGGGGAACACCGGGGAGCTGTTTTTT.

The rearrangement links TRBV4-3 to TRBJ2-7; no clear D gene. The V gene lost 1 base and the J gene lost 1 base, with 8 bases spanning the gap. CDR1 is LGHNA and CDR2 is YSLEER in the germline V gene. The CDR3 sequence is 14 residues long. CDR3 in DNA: TGCGCCAGCAGCCAAGTACGGAGTTCCTACGAGCAGTACTTC. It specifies CASSQVRSSYEQYF.

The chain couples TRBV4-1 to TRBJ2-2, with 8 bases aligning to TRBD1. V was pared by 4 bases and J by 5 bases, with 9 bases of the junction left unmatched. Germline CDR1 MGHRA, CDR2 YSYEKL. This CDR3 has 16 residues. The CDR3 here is CASSPRTGIGTGELFF. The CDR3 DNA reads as TGCGCCAGCAGCCCCAGGACAGGGATCGGGACCGGGGAGCTGTTTTTT.

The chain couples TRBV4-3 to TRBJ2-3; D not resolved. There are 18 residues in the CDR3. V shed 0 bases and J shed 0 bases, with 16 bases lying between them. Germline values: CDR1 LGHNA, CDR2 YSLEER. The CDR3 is CASSQDPQARTSTDTQYF. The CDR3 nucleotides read TGCGCCAGCAGCCAAGATCCGCAGGCCCGAACTAGCACAGATACGCAGTATTTT.

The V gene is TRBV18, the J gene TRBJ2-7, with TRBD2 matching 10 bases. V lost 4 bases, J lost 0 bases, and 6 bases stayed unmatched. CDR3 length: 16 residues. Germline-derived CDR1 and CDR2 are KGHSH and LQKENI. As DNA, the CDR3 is TGTGCCAGCTCACTTTCGGCTAGCGGGAGCTCCTACGAGCAGTACTTC. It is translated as CASSLSASGSSYEQYF.

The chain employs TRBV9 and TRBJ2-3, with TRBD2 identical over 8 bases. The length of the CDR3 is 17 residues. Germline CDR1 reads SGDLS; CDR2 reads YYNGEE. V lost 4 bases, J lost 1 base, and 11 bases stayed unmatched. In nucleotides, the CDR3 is TGTGCCAGCAGCCCTCGGGGCGGGAGGCGGGGCACAGATACGCAGTATTTT. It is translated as CASSPRGGRRGTDTQYF.

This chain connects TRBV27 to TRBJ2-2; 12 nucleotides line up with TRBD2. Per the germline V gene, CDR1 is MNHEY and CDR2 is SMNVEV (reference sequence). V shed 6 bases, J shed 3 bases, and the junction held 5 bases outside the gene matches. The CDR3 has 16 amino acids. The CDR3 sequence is CASSRRLAGDTGELFF. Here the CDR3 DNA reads TGTGCCAGCAGCCGGAGACTAGCGGGAGACACCGGGGAGCTGTTTTTT.

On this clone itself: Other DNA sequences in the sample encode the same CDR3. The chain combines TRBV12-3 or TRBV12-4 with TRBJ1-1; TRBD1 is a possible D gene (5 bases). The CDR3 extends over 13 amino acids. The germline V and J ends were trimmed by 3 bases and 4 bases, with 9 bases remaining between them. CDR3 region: CASSLGGGTEAFF. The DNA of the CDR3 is TGTGCCAGCAGTTTGGGGGGGGGCACTGAAGCTTTCTTT.

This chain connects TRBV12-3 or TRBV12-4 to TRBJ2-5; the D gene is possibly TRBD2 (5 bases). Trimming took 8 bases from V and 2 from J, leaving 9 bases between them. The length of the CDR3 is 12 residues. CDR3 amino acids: CASRRGQETQYF. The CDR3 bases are TGTGCCAGCCGAAGAGGGCAAGAGACCCAGTACTTC.

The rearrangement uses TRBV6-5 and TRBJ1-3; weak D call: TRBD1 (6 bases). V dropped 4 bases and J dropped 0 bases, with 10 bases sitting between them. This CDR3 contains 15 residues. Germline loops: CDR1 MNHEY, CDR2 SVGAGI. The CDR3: CASSSGGASGNTIYF. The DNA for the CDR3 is TGTGCCAGCAGTTCCGGGGGGGCCTCTGGAAACACCATATATTTT.

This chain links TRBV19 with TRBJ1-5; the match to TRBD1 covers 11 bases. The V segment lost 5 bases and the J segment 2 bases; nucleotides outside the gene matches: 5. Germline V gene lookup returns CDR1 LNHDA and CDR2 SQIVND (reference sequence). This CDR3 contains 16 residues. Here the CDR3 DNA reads TGTGCCAGTAGTCCCCGGACAGGGGGCCGCAATCAGCCCCAGCATTTT. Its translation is CASSPRTGGRNQPQHF.

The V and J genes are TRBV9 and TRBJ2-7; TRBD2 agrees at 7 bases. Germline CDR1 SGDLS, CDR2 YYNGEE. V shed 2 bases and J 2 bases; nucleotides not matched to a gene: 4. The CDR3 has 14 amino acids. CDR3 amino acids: CASSVGGGTYEQYF. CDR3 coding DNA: TGTGCCAGCAGCGTGGGCGGGGGAACCTACGAGCAGTACTTC. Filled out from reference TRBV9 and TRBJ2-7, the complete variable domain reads DSGVTQTPKHLITATGQRVTLRCSPRSGDLSVYWYQQSLDQGLQFLIQYYNGEERAKGNILERFSAQQFPDLHSELNLSSLELGDSALYFCASSVGGGTYEQYFGPGTRLTVT.

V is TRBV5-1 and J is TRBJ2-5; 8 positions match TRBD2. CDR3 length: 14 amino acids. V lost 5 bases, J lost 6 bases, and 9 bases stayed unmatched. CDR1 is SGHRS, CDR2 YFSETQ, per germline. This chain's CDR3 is CASRKAGVGKTQYF. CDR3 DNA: TGCGCCAGCAGGAAAGCGGGAGTTGGGAAGACCCAGTACTTC.

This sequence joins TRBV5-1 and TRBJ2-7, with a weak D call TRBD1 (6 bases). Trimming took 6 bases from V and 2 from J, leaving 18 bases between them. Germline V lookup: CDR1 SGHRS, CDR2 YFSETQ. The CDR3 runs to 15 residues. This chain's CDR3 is CASTLDSQRPYEQYF. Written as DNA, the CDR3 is TGCGCCAGCACCCTGGACAGTCAGCGTCCCTACGAGCAGTACTTC.

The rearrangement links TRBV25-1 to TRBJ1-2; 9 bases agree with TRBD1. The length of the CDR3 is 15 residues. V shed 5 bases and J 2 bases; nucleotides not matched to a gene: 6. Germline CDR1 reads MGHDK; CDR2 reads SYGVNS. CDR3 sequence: CASSSPDRGNYGYTF. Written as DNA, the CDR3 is TGTGCCAGCAGTTCCCCGGACAGGGGAAACTATGGCTACACCTTC.

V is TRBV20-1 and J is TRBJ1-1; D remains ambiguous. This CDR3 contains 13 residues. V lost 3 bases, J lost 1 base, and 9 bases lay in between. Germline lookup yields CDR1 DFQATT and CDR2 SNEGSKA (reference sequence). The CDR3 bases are TGCAGTGCTAGTCCCACACAGAACACTGAAGCTTTCTTT. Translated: CSASPTQNTEAFF.

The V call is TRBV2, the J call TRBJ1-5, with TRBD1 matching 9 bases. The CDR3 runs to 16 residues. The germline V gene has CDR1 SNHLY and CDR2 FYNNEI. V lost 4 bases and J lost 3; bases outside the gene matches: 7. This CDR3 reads CASSVPGQGPNQPQHF. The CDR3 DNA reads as TGTGCCAGCAGTGTCCCGGGACAGGGCCCCAATCAGCCCCAGCATTTT.

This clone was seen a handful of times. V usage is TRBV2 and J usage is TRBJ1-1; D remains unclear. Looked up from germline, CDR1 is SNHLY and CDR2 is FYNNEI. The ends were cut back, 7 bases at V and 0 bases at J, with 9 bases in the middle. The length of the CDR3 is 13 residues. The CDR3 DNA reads TGTGCCAGCACGGGAGGGATGAACACTGAAGCTTTCTTT. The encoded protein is CASTGGMNTEAFF.

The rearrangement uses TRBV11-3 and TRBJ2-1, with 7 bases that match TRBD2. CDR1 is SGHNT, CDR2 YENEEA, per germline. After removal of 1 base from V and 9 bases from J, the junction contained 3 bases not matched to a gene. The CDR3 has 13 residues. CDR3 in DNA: TGTGCCAGCAGCTTAGGGGGGGGTACTGAGCAGTTCTTC. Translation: CASSLGGGTEQFF.

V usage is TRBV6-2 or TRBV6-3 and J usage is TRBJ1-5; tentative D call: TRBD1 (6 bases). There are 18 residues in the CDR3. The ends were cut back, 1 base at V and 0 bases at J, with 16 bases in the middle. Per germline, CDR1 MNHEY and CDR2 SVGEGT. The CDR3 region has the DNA TGTGCCAGCAGTTACTTCGAGACAGGTCCTCATAGCAATCAGCCCCAGCATTTT. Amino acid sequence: CASSYFETGPHSNQPQHF.

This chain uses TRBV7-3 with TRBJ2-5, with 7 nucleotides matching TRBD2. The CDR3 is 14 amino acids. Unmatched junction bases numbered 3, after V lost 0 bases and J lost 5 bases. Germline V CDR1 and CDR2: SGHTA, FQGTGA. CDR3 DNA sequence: TGTGCCAGCAGCTTAACGGGGGGGTTGGAGACCCAGTACTTC. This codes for CASSLTGGLETQYF.